The 19 T cell receptor beta chains in this list originate from one sample, sequenced in a study of monozygotic twins with cystic fibrosis. TCRdb's table, derived via immunoSEQ multiplex PCR, lists solely in-frame clones and lacks some. This table holds about 36,000 clones, about 90% found once. The sequencing input was blood. All receptors derive from a boy between 2 and 10 years old with cystic fibrosis.

V usage is TRBV14 and J usage is TRBJ2-2, with TRBD1 identical over 8 bases. The CDR3 runs 15 residues. The germline gives CDR1 SGHDN, CDR2 FVKESK. With 1 base clipped from V and 4 bases from J, the junction kept 2 bases outside the gene matches. The CDR3 sequence: CASSQGTGFTGELFF. As DNA, the CDR3 is TGTGCCAGCAGCCAAGGGACAGGGTTCACCGGGGAGCTGTTTTTT.

This chain uses TRBV5-4 with TRBJ2-2; perhaps D is TRBD1 or TRBD2 (5 bases each). The CDR3 has 18 amino acids. Germline assignment: CDR1 SGHNT and CDR2 YYREEE (reference sequence). The V and J ends lost 2 bases and 4 bases respectively, with 21 bases between them. The CDR3 sequence is CASSFENYIGGFTGELFF. DNA for the CDR3: TGTGCCAGCAGCTTTGAAAATTATATTGGGGGTTTCACCGGGGAGCTGTTTTTT. Supplemented by reference TRBV5-4 and TRBJ2-2, the full variable domain reads ETGVTQSPTHLIKTRGQQVTLRCSSQSGHNTVSWYQQALGQGPQFIFQYYREEENGRGNFPPRFSGLQFPNYSSELNVNALELDDSALYLCASSFENYIGGFTGELFFGEGSRLTVL.

The rearrangement uses TRBV7-8 and TRBJ2-2; 12 bases are shared with TRBD2. V shed 5 bases and J 9 bases; nucleotides not matched to a gene: 4. This CDR3 contains 14 residues. Germline V gene data show CDR1 as SGHVS and CDR2 as FQNEAQ. This CDR3 reads CASSVLAGGRELFF. The CDR3, as DNA: TGTGCCAGCAGCGTACTAGCGGGGGGCCGGGAGCTGTTTTTT.

The chain joins TRBV5-5 to TRBJ1-1; D is uncertain. Germline V gene lookup returns CDR1 SGHKS and CDR2 YYEKEE (reference sequence). Trimming stripped 2 bases from V and 1 base from J, with 6 bases between. This CDR3 comprises 13 residues. This CDR3 reads CASSFSGNTEAFF. CDR3 in DNA: TGTGCCAGCAGCTTTTCCGGGAACACTGAAGCTTTCTTT. The variable domain in full, with the rest retrieved from reference TRBV5-5 and TRBJ1-1, is DAGVTQSPTHLIKTRGQQVTLRCSPISGHKSVSWYQQVLGQGPQFIFQYYEKEERGRGNFPDRFSARQFPNYSSELNVNALLLGDSALYLCASSFSGNTEAFFGQGTRLTVV.

The chain carries TRBV15 and TRBJ1-6; D ambiguous. The CDR3 has 16 amino acids. From germline, CDR1 is LNHNV and CDR2 YYDKDF (reference sequence). V was cut by 1 base and J by 0 bases, with 7 bases left in between. In DNA, the CDR3 is TGTGCCACCAGCAGAGGACCGAGCTCCTATAATTCACCCCTCCACTTT. This encodes CATSRGPSSYNSPLHF.

This clone appeared once. The chain uses TRBV6-5 and TRBJ2-5; 7 bases agree with TRBD2. Germline-derived CDR1 and CDR2 are MNHEY and SVGAGI. V lost 1 base and J lost 1; bases outside the gene matches: 6. CDR3 length: 16 residues. The CDR3 here is CASSYYSGTVQETQYF. CDR3 bases: TGTGCCAGCAGTTACTACAGCGGGACGGTCCAAGAGACCCAGTACTTC.

The V gene is TRBV5-5, the J gene TRBJ1-1, with TRBD1 matching 8 bases. This CDR3 is 14 amino acids long. V lost 9 bases to trimming and J lost 0 bases; unmatched junction nucleotides: 7. Germline assignment: CDR1 SGHKS and CDR2 YYEKEE (reference sequence). CDR3 sequence: CATKGQGVNTEAFF. The DNA of the CDR3 is TGTGCCACTAAAGGACAGGGTGTGAACACTGAAGCTTTCTTT.

J is TRBJ2-7 and V is TRBV15; possibly TRBD1 or TRBD2 for D (5 bases each). The CDR3 sequence is 15 residues long. V was pared by 0 bases and J by 0 bases, with 9 bases between. The germline V gene has CDR1 LNHNV and CDR2 YYDKDF (reference sequence). The CDR3 loop is CATSRDPGSSYEQYF. The CDR3 nucleotides are TGTGCCACCAGCAGAGATCCAGGGAGCTCCTACGAGCAGTACTTC.

This rearrangement joins TRBV28 to TRBJ1-1; D remains unclear. Trimming removed 2 bases from V and 2 bases from J, with 12 bases in between. Germline V CDR1 and CDR2: MDHEN, SYDVKM. CDR3 length: 15 residues. The CDR3 loop is CASSLASEGNTEAFF. The CDR3 nucleotides are TGTGCCAGCAGTTTAGCTTCCGAGGGAAACACTGAAGCTTTCTTT.

The CDR3 protein is CASSTYPEEKLFF. The CDR3 DNA is TGTGCCAGCAGTACCTACCCGGAGGAAAAACTGTTTTTT. The V call is TRBV6-5, the J call TRBJ1-4; D gene unclear. V lost 5 bases and J lost 8, with 12 bases in between. Germline CDR1 MNHEY, CDR2 SVGAGI. CDR3 size: 13 residues.

The chain is built from TRBV10-3 and TRBJ2-2, with a weak D call TRBD1 (5 bases). CDR3 size: 16 residues. Germline lookup yields CDR1 ENHRY and CDR2 SYGVKD. The V end was cut by 0 bases, the J end by 1 base, with 9 bases between. The CDR3 sequence is CAISESGHQNTGELFF. CDR3 nucleotide sequence: TGTGCCATCAGTGAGTCTGGACATCAGAACACCGGGGAGCTGTTTTTT.

This clone appeared once. This same CDR3 is encoded by further DNA sequences in the sample. The chain joins TRBV2 to TRBJ2-3, with no clear D. Germline CDR1 and CDR2: SNHLY and FYNNEI. The ends were cut back, 3 bases at V and 3 bases at J, with 4 bases in the middle. This CDR3 contains 12 residues. The CDR3 is CASSDGTDTQYF. Written as DNA, the CDR3 is TGTGCCAGCAGTGACGGGACAGATACGCAGTATTTT.

The rearrangement uses TRBV6-5 and TRBJ1-2; D may be TRBD1 (5 bases). Trimming cost V 5 bases and J 4 bases, with 11 bases left between them. There are 13 residues in the CDR3. Germline V lookup: CDR1 MNHEY, CDR2 SVGAGI. The CDR3 spells CASSPAGIYGYTF. The CDR3 DNA follows: TGTGCCAGCAGTCCCGCAGGGATCTATGGCTACACCTTC.

This chain links TRBV6-5 with TRBJ1-6; D perhaps matches TRBD1 (6 bases). CDR3 length: 13 amino acids. Trimming left V 6 bases short and J 6 bases short, with 9 bases between. Germline assignment: CDR1 MNHEY and CDR2 SVGAGI. CDR3: CASRGGTNSPLHF. The CDR3 DNA reads TGTGCCAGCAGAGGGGGGACTAATTCACCCCTCCACTTT.

The V and J genes are TRBV27 and TRBJ2-1; the D is unclear. The CDR3 has 16 residues. Per the germline V gene, CDR1 is MNHEY and CDR2 is SMNVEV (reference sequence). V shed 6 bases and J shed 5 bases, with 20 bases lying between them. The DNA for the CDR3 is TGTGCCAGCAGGGCCCCTTCTGGGCTAAACGACAATGAGCAGTTCTTC. Residues: CASRAPSGLNDNEQFF.

This chain joins TRBV6-6 and TRBJ1-1; D remains ambiguous. Germline-derived CDR1 and CDR2 are MNHNY and SVGAGI (reference sequence). The CDR3 covers 13 residues. V lost 6 bases and J lost 4, with 12 bases in between. The CDR3 sequence: CASRSTEITEAFF. The CDR3 DNA follows: TGTGCCAGCAGGTCCACAGAGATCACTGAAGCTTTCTTT.

This clone was seen once. The rearrangement uses TRBV4-3 and TRBJ1-2; D unresolved. V lost 0 bases, J lost 0 bases, and 11 bases lay in between. Looked up from germline, CDR1 is LGHNA and CDR2 is YSLEER. CDR3 size: 16 residues. CDR3 protein: CASSQDLLTTNYGYTF. The DNA for the CDR3 is TGCGCCAGCAGCCAAGATCTTCTCACAACTAACTATGGCTACACCTTC.

V gene TRBV5-1 combines with J gene TRBJ1-2; D gene unclear. The CDR3 sequence is 12 residues long. CDR1 is SGHRS, CDR2 YFSETQ, per germline. V gave up 0 bases and J gave up 5 bases, with 5 bases separating them. The CDR3 region is CASSLGQYGYTF. For the CDR3, the DNA is TGCGCCAGCAGCTTGGGTCAGTATGGCTACACCTTC.

This chain connects TRBV6-1 to TRBJ1-2; 7 bases fit TRBD1. From germline, CDR1 is MNHNS and CDR2 SASEGT. V dropped 3 bases and J dropped 3; count of bases not matched to a gene: 7. The CDR3 contains 15 residues. CDR3 in DNA: TGTGCCAGCAGTGAGCAAGGGACAGAGGACTATGGCTACACCTTC. Its translation is CASSEQGTEDYGYTF.